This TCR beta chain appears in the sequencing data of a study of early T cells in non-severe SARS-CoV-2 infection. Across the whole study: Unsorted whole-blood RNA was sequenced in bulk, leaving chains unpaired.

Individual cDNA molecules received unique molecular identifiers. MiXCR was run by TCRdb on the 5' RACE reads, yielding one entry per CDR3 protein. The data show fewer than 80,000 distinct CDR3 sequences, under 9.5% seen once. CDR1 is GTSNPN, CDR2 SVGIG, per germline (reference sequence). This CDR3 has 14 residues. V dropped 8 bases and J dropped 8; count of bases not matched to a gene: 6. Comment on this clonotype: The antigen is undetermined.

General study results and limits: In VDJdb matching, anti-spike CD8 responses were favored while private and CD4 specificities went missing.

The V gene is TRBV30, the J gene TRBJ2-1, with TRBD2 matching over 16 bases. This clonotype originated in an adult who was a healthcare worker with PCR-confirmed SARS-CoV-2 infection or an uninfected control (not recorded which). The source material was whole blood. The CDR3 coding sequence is TGTGCCGGCGGGACTAGCGGGAGGGGGGATGAGCAGTTCTTC. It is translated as CAGGTSGRGDEQFF.